The clone carrying this TCR beta chain was seen repeatedly, ten times or more. The record originates from a study of spatial heterogeneity in lung cancer. Background on the study: Each time, sequencing found more beta-chain sequences than alpha-chain sequences. Mean representation of each unique TCR and UMI combination in the raw reads exceeded nine occurrences.

Time point reported: sample taken at primary tumor resection. Researchers sequenced whole RNA taken from tumor, nontumor lung or frozen PBMC without sorting. Patients with untreated early-stage non-small cell lung cancer, numbering around 72, were the donors. Via MiXCR, TCRdb re-called the 5' RACE reads, giving one row per CDR3 protein. This sample has 40,000 to 55,000 distinct CDR3 sequences, with approximately 6.8% found just once. The sequence derives from a female donor with early-stage non-small cell lung cancer. Sequencing used PBMCs, obtained at surgery.

CDR3 protein: CASSLVGGNTEAFF. The CDR3 region has the DNA TGTGCCAGCAGCTTAGTAGGGGGGAACACTGAAGCTTTCTTT. The J gene is TRBJ1-1, the V gene TRBV7-9; TRBD1 is a possible D gene (6 bases). Germline values: CDR1 SEHNR, CDR2 FQNEAQ (reference sequence). Trimming stripped 1 base from V and 1 base from J, with 7 bases between. CDR3 length: 14 amino acids.